These 16 T cell receptor beta chains share one sample of origin, sequenced in a study of blood T cell repertoires in COVID-19 (dated by TCRdb to between 2020 and 2021). Library preparation employed the immunoSEQ multiplex PCR assay. TCRdb provides this immuneACCESS table in a form limited to in-frame rearrangements. Some clones are lacking; in checked studies, under half of them reflect an unresolved V gene, and why the rest are absent is not known. The sample profile shows about 210,000 clones; around 82% of them were found once. Together, the top ten hold roughly 7% of the sample. Material: peripheral blood. Receptors originate from a woman in her 70s with acute or convalescent COVID-19.

Remarks on this clone: The identical CDR3 is also encoded by other nucleotide sequences in the sample. This sequence joins TRBV24-1 and TRBJ1-5; D might be TRBD1 (6 bases). The CDR3 is 14 amino acids. Germline V gives CDR1 KGHDR, CDR2 SFDVKD. The V end lost 2 bases, the J end lost 2 bases, and 6 bases lay between the germline ends. The CDR3 protein is CATSDYRGNQPQHF. DNA for the CDR3: TGTGCCACCAGTGATTACAGGGGCAATCAGCCCCAGCATTTT.

This chain joins TRBV2 and TRBJ1-6, with a possible D match to TRBD1 (5 bases). Between the trimmed V and J ends, which lost 10 bases and 7 bases, there was a span of 14 bases. Germline loops: CDR1 SNHLY, CDR2 FYNNEI. CDR3 length equals 13 residues. This chain's CDR3 is CATKGQGNSPLHF. CDR3 in DNA: TGTGCCACTAAGGGTCAGGGCAATTCACCCCTCCACTTT.

This clone appeared once. The V and J genes are TRBV15 and TRBJ2-5; D is possibly TRBD1 (6 bases). The CDR3 has 17 residues. V was shortened by 0 bases and J by 4 bases, with 18 bases between the two germline ends. The germline gives CDR1 LNHNV, CDR2 YYDKDF (reference sequence). CDR3 in DNA: TGTGCCACCAGCAGAGACCTTTTTACAGGGTCCCCAGAGACCCAGTACTTC. Translation gives CATSRDLFTGSPETQYF.

The chain links TRBV11-2 to TRBJ2-5; 12 bases are a match to TRBD2. The V and J ends lost 1 base and 5 bases, in that order; junction bases with no gene match: 8. The CDR3 spans 17 residues. CDR1 is SGHAT, CDR2 FQNNGV, per germline. The CDR3 DNA follows: TGTGCCAGCAGCTTAGTAAGGGCTAGCGGGGGGGCGGAGACCCAGTACTTC. Translated, it gives CASSLVRASGGAETQYF.

CDR3 protein: CASSSGLAGTGELFF. The DNA of the CDR3 is TGTGCCAGCAGCTCCGGACTAGCGGGGACCGGGGAGCTGTTTTTT. J is TRBJ2-2 and V is TRBV27, with 12 bases identical to TRBD2. Trimming removed 6 bases from V and 5 bases from J; junction bases left unmatched: 4. Germline loops: CDR1 MNHEY, CDR2 SMNVEV (reference sequence). There are 15 residues in the CDR3.

The sample holds one count of this clone. The DNA of the CDR3 is TGTGCCAGCAGCTTAGGCAGGGGGCGAAGCTCCTATAATTCACCCCTCCACTTT. It translates to CASSLGRGRSSYNSPLHF. The chain recombines TRBV7-2 with TRBJ1-6, with TRBD1 matching 8 bases. The trim removed 1 base at V and 0 bases at J, leaving 5 bases unmatched. This CDR3 is 18 amino acids long. The germline CDR1 and CDR2 sequences are SGHTA and FQGNSA.

The chain has TRBV18 and TRBJ2-1; D gene uncertain. This CDR3 is 13 amino acids long. Trimming pared 2 bases from V and 4 bases from J, leaving 6 bases between. Per germline, CDR1 KGHSH and CDR2 LQKENI. The CDR3 DNA sequence: TGTGCCAGCTCACCAGAGACTTACAATGAGCAGTTCTTC. This codes for CASSPETYNEQFF.

This clone was recorded once. J is TRBJ2-5 and V is TRBV4-1, with 8 nucleotides matching TRBD2. The CDR3 spans 15 residues. V dropped 0 bases and J dropped 7; count of bases not matched to a gene: 7. Looked up from germline, CDR1 is MGHRA and CDR2 is YSYEKL. Here the CDR3 reads CASSQEAGAWGTQYF. In DNA, the CDR3 is TGCGCCAGCAGCCAAGAAGCGGGGGCCTGGGGGACCCAGTACTTC.

Worth noting for this clone: Other DNA sequences in the same sample also yield this CDR3. The rearrangement links TRBV2 to TRBJ2-2; TRBD1 matches 8 bases. Germline V gene lookup returns CDR1 SNHLY and CDR2 FYNNEI. With V trimmed by 8 bases and J by 2 bases, 4 bases remained unmatched. The CDR3 covers 14 residues. The CDR3 DNA follows: TGTGCCAGCGGAACAGGGGGTAACACCGGGGAGCTGTTTTTT. As protein: CASGTGGNTGELFF.

This chain joins TRBV10-1 and TRBJ2-1, with TRBD2 matching over 11 bases. V lost 5 bases and J lost 5; bases outside the gene matches: 5. Germline V lookup: CDR1 WNHNN, CDR2 SYGVQD (reference sequence). The CDR3 loop spans 15 amino acids. CDR3 residues: CASSYLAGGNNEQFF. The DNA for the CDR3 is TGCGCCAGCAGTTACCTAGCGGGGGGTAACAATGAGCAGTTCTTC.

The genes are TRBV19 and TRBJ2-7, with a tentative D call TRBD2 (5 bases). Trimming shortened V by 5 bases and J by 6 bases, and 17 bases separated the two germline ends. The CDR3 runs 14 residues. Germline lookup yields CDR1 LNHDA and CDR2 SQIVND (reference sequence). This CDR3 is CASSEQHLRVEQYF. CDR3 coding DNA: TGTGCCAGTAGTGAACAACACCTGAGGGTCGAGCAGTACTTC.

The gene calls are TRBV7-2 and TRBJ2-1; D call uncertain. The CDR3 length is 13 residues. Germline CDR1 SGHTA, CDR2 FQGNSA. Trimming cost V 3 bases and J 9 bases, with 12 bases left between them. CDR3 nucleotides: TGTGCCAGCAGCTTGAGACTCCCTACTGAGCAGTTCTTC. This sequence encodes CASSLRLPTEQFF.

This clone has ten or more counts. The gene calls are TRBV4-1 and TRBJ1-2; tentative D call: TRBD1 (6 bases). V lost 5 bases, J lost 2 bases, and 12 bases lay in between. Germline values: CDR1 MGHRA, CDR2 YSYEKL. The CDR3 is made up of 14 amino acids. CDR3 loop: CASSSGTRNYGYTF. The CDR3 bases are TGCGCCAGCAGCTCCGGGACACGCAACTATGGCTACACCTTC.

Worth noting for this clone: The germline gene is not matched at one end of the junction; a read error may be the cause. V is TRBV11-2 and J is TRBJ1-1; 10 nucleotides agree with TRBD1. CDR1 and CDR2 from the germline V gene are SGHAT and FQNNGV. The CDR3 extends over 17 amino acids. The CDR3 loop is CASNLWGQGKENTEAFF. As DNA, the CDR3 is TGTGCCAGCAACTTATGGGGACAGGGGAAGGAAAACACTGAAGCTTTCTTT.

The chain has TRBV18 and TRBJ2-3; TRBD2 might be the D (5 bases). The CDR3 extends over 14 amino acids. V dropped 3 bases and J dropped 2 bases, with 9 bases sitting between them. The germline CDR1 and CDR2 sequences are KGHSH and LQKENI. CDR3 in amino acids: CASSPRGNTDTQYF. Here the CDR3 DNA reads TGTGCCAGCTCACCCCGGGGTAACACAGATACGCAGTATTTT.

This sequence joins TRBV27 and TRBJ2-1; D possibly corresponds to TRBD2 (7 bases). Germline V gene sequence: CDR1 MNHEY, CDR2 SMNVEV (reference sequence). V gave up 4 bases and J gave up 12 bases, with 13 bases separating them. The CDR3 sequence is 12 residues long. In DNA, the CDR3 is TGTGCCAGCAGTTCCCAGGGAGGGGGGCAGTTCTTC. This sequence encodes CASSSQGGGQFF.